The sequence of this T cell receptor (beta chain) was determined in a study of blood T cell repertoires in COVID-19. Across the whole study: Samples of COVID-19 (acute and convalescent) were obtained from the United States, Italy and Spain. From T cells, B-cell-depleted T cells, or PBMCs came the material, which was cDNA or gDNA.

Original methodology: Reference gene primer amplification gave nucleated cell count estimates. Clones were sequenced by immunoSEQ multiplex PCR, and TCRdb holds only the in-frame ones, with some missing. V, J and clone size derive from that table, while D and trimming were established from the DNA sequence. The sample shows around 89,000 clones, about 91% of them seen only once. The V and J ends lost 0 bases and 7 bases respectively, with 9 bases between them. CDR3 length: 12 amino acids. Germline-derived CDR1 and CDR2 are GTSNPN and SVGIG (reference sequence). The receptor was isolated from a man aged 60-69 years with acute or convalescent COVID-19. Material: peripheral blood. This rearrangement joins TRBV30 to TRBJ1-1; D gene unclear. In nucleotides, the CDR3 is TGTGCCTGGAGTGTACGGGGTGATGAAGCTTTCTTT. It translates to CAWSVRGDEAFF.